Listed here are 6 T cell receptor beta chains from one sample, sequenced in a study of blood T cells in healthy people across ages. Using a J-beta primer mix together with a sample-barcoded 5' primer, a second PCR was run for roughly 6 to 12 cycles. TCRdb fed the 5' RACE reads into MiXCR, producing one record per CDR3 protein. The table includes 1.2 million to 1.5 million distinct CDR3 sequences, about 43% detected once. Sequencing input: blood. All receptors derive from a woman in her late teens or twenties in good health.

J is TRBJ1-2 and V is TRBV6-5, with a tentative D call TRBD1 (6 bases). Trimming took 8 bases from V and 4 from J, leaving 11 bases between them. The CDR3 has 12 residues. The germline V gene encodes CDR1 MNHEY and CDR2 SVGAGI. CDR3 bases: TGTGCCAGCCATGGGGGCCTCTATGGCTACACCTTC. It yields the protein CASHGGLYGYTF.

The V and J genes are TRBV5-1 and TRBJ1-1; maybe TRBD1 (5 bases). Trimming took off 1 base at V and 3 bases at J, with 10 bases between the two ends. The CDR3 totals 14 residues. Germline-derived CDR1 and CDR2 are SGHRS and YFSETQ. CDR3 sequence: CASSLLRGDTEAFF. CDR3 in DNA: TGCGCCAGCAGCTTGCTTCGGGGGGACACTGAAGCTTTCTTT.

This clonotype has more than one count but fewer than ten. This sequence joins TRBV11-2 and TRBJ2-1; TRBD2 agrees at 7 bases. There are 14 residues in the CDR3. Per the germline V gene, CDR1 is SGHAT and CDR2 is FQNNGV. Unmatched junction bases numbered 4, after V lost 1 base and J lost 7 bases. This CDR3 is CASSLVRESNEQFF. The CDR3 DNA sequence: TGTGCCAGCAGCTTAGTGCGGGAGTCGAATGAGCAGTTCTTC.

The V gene is TRBV6-5, the J gene TRBJ2-7, with a weak D call TRBD2 (5 bases). V lost 5 bases and J 4 bases, leaving 15 bases between the germline ends. CDR1 and CDR2 from the germline V gene are MNHEY and SVGAGI. This CDR3 is built from 14 residues. The CDR3 sequence is CASSRLGPGYEQYF. In nucleotides, the CDR3 is TGTGCCAGCAGTAGACTTGGGCCGGGGTACGAGCAGTACTTC.

The gene calls are TRBV5-1 and TRBJ2-5, with 10 bases fitting TRBD2. This CDR3 spans 16 amino acids. The V and J ends lost 7 bases and 2 bases, in that order; junction bases with no gene match: 11. Germline-derived CDR1 and CDR2 are SGHRS and YFSETQ. CDR3 loop: CASGLLAGGRQETQYF. The DNA for the CDR3 is TGCGCCAGCGGCCTCTTAGCGGGGGGCCGACAAGAGACCCAGTACTTC.

Regarding this clonotype: Relative to the germline gene, one junction end is altered; a read error may explain this. The chain couples TRBV7-8 to TRBJ2-1; D is tentatively TRBD1 or TRBD2 (5 bases each). Germline V gene data show CDR1 as SGHVS and CDR2 as FQNEAQ. The CDR3 is 12 amino acids. Here the CDR3 reads CASRKELGEPFF. The CDR3 DNA follows: TGTGCCAGCAGGAAAGAACTAGGGGAGCCGTTCTTC. Supplemented by reference TRBV7-8 and TRBJ2-1, the full variable domain reads GAGVSQSPRYKVAKRGQDVALRCDPISGHVSLFWYQQALGQGPEFLTYFQNEAQLDKSGLPSDRFFAERPEGSVSTLKIQRTQQEDSAVYLCASRKELGEPFFGPGTRLTVL.